Below are 11 T cell receptor beta chains sequenced from a single sample in a study of glioma-infiltrating T cells after dendritic cell vaccination. Clones were sequenced by immunoSEQ multiplex PCR, and TCRdb holds only the in-frame ones, with some missing. The sample contains about 87,000 clones, less than 90% of which appear only once. As to time point: after dendritic cell vaccination, including at tumor progression/relapse. The sample here was blood, taken after dendritic cell vaccination. These TCRs come from a human donor with glioblastoma.

A single count supports this clone. V is TRBV7-8 and J is TRBJ1-2, with 10 bases that match TRBD1. This CDR3 region has 15 residues. The junction had 4 bases not matched to a gene; V was cut back by 5 bases and J by 1 base. CDR1 is SGHVS, CDR2 FQNEAQ, per germline. CDR3 in amino acids: CASSIDRGLNYGYTF. The CDR3 nucleotides are TGTGCCAGCAGCATAGACAGGGGGCTTAACTATGGCTACACCTTC.

The genes are TRBV9 and TRBJ2-3, with D tentatively TRBD1 (6 bases). This CDR3 spans 15 amino acids. V lost 3 bases and J lost 4, with 15 bases in between. Germline V gene sequence: CDR1 SGDLS, CDR2 YYNGEE. As DNA, the CDR3 is TGTGCCAGCAGCGCCCAACAGGGCGGCGCAGATACGCAGTATTTT. It codes for CASSAQQGGADTQYF.

The chain carries TRBV30 and TRBJ1-4; 7 positions agree with TRBD1. CDR3 size: 11 residues. Germline V gene sequence: CDR1 GTSNPN, CDR2 SVGIG (reference sequence). V lost 3 bases to trimming and J lost 12 bases; unmatched junction nucleotides: 4. CDR3 in amino acids: CAWSRQGQLFF. The CDR3 region has the DNA TGTGCCTGGAGCCGACAGGGACAACTGTTTTTT.

V gene TRBV5-6 combines with J gene TRBJ1-5; the match to TRBD1 covers 8 bases. In germline, CDR1 is SGHDT, CDR2 YYEEEE. There are 16 residues in the CDR3. Losses at the gene ends were 4 bases for V and 0 bases for J; bases not matched to a gene: 6. The CDR3: CASSLRDRNSNQPQHF. The CDR3 DNA sequence: TGTGCCAGCAGCCTCCGGGACAGGAATAGCAATCAGCCCCAGCATTTT.

The chain has TRBV6-5 and TRBJ1-2; tentative D call: TRBD1 (5 bases). Germline CDR1 and CDR2: MNHEY and SVGAGI. The CDR3 covers 14 residues. V was pared by 6 bases and J by 4 bases, with 15 bases between. The CDR3 here is CASSLSRDPYGYTF. CDR3 coding DNA: TGTGCCAGCAGCCTTAGCAGGGATCCCTATGGCTACACCTTC.

This chain uses TRBV2 with TRBJ1-1; D might be TRBD1 (5 bases). Germline CDR1 and CDR2: SNHLY and FYNNEI. Trimming removed 8 bases from V and 3 bases from J, with 10 bases in between. This CDR3 has 12 residues. The CDR3 region is CASQGSHTEAFF. The CDR3 DNA reads as TGTGCCAGCCAGGGATCTCACACTGAAGCTTTCTTT.

The chain links TRBV30 to TRBJ1-6; D is possibly TRBD1 (6 bases). Germline CDR1 reads GTSNPN; CDR2 reads SVGIG (reference sequence). This CDR3 is built from 12 residues. With 7 bases removed from V and 5 bases from J, the gap between germline ends came to 9 bases. CDR3 bases: TGTGCCTCCGGGACAAATAATTCACCCCTCCACTTT. Translated, it gives CASGTNNSPLHF.

V gene TRBV19 combines with J gene TRBJ1-1; no clear D. CDR1 is LNHDA and CDR2 is SQIVND in the germline V gene (reference sequence). Trimming pared 3 bases from V and 3 bases from J, leaving 5 bases between. This CDR3 spans 12 amino acids. The DNA for the CDR3 is TGTGCCAGTAGTATGTTAGACACTGAAGCTTTCTTT. Its protein is CASSMLDTEAFF.

This sequence joins TRBV7-2 and TRBJ1-1; no clear D. Trimming pared 5 bases from V and 4 bases from J, leaving 20 bases between. The CDR3 extends over 16 amino acids. CDR1 is SGHTA and CDR2 is FQGNSA in the germline V gene. The CDR3 protein is CASSHGRANLFTEAFF. In DNA, the CDR3 is TGTGCCAGCAGCCATGGGAGGGCCAATCTTTTCACTGAAGCTTTCTTT. Based on the CDR3 plus reference TRBV7-2 and TRBJ1-1, the full variable domain is GAGVSQSPSNKVTEKGKDVELRCDPISGHTALYWYRQSLGQGLEFLIYFQGNSAPDKSGLPSDRFSAERTGGSVSTLTIQRTQQEDSAVYLCASSHGRANLFTEAFFGQGTRLTVV.

The sample holds a few counts of this clone. Other DNA variants within this sample encode the same CDR3. V gene TRBV19 combines with J gene TRBJ2-7; D gene ambiguous. CDR1 LNHDA and CDR2 SQIVND come from the germline V gene (reference sequence). This CDR3 contains 11 residues. V shed 5 bases and J shed 4 bases, with 6 bases lying between them. This CDR3 reads CASSSRYEQYF. CDR3 nucleotide sequence: TGTGCCAGTAGTTCGCGTTACGAGCAGTACTTC. Based on the CDR3 plus reference TRBV19 and TRBJ2-7, the full variable domain is DGGITQSPKYLFRKEGQNVTLSCEQNLNHDAMYWYRQDPGQGLRLIYYSQIVNDFQKGDIAEGYSVSREKKESFPLTVTSAQKNPTAFYLCASSSRYEQYFGPGTRLTVT.

The gene calls are TRBV2 and TRBJ1-5, with D possibly matching TRBD1 (6 bases). Germline CDR1 reads SNHLY; CDR2 reads FYNNEI. The CDR3 length is 17 residues. Trimming shortened V by 8 bases and J by 5 bases, and 25 bases separated the two germline ends. This CDR3 reads CASLSAFPTGSHQPQHF. CDR3 nucleotides: TGTGCCAGCCTGTCCGCATTTCCGACAGGCTCACATCAGCCCCAGCATTTT.